A single sample gave rise to the 23 T cell receptor beta chains below, sequenced in a study of identical twins. TCRdb reprocessed the 5' RACE reads with MiXCR, giving one entry per CDR3 protein. The table records some 1,700,000 distinct CDR3 sequences, under 35% of them present only once. Sample: cord blood. The receptors were gathered from a newborn girl in good health.

This clonotype was seen more than once but under ten times. V usage is TRBV5-1 and J usage is TRBJ2-1, with D hard to call. This CDR3 has 14 residues. The V and J ends lost 2 bases and 9 bases respectively, with 15 bases between them. The germline V gene has CDR1 SGHRS and CDR2 YFSETQ. In DNA form, the CDR3 reads TGCGCCAGCAGCTTCGGCTCCGCCAGGCGTGAGCAGTTCTTC. As protein: CASSFGSARREQFF.

This clonotype was recorded at least ten times. V usage is TRBV12-3 or TRBV12-4 and J usage is TRBJ1-2, with D maybe TRBD1 (5 bases). V was shortened by 8 bases and J by 3 bases, with 10 bases between the two germline ends. The CDR3 is 12 amino acids. The DNA of the CDR3 is TGTGCCAGCCGCCCGGGGGACTATGGCTACACCTTC. Translating it yields CASRPGDYGYTF.

The V and J genes are TRBV20-1 and TRBJ2-3, with D possibly TRBD2 on 5 matching bases. Trimming removed 6 bases at V and 9 bases at J, with 16 bases between. The germline V gene encodes CDR1 DFQATT and CDR2 SNEGSKA (reference sequence). This CDR3 region has 12 residues. The CDR3: CSALDLPGTQYF. The CDR3 DNA is TGCAGTGCCCTGGACTTGCCTGGGACGCAGTATTTT.

A few counts support this clonotype. CDR3 sequence reads: CASSLESGRGTDTQYF. CDR3 in DNA: TGCGCCAGCAGCTTGGAATCAGGGAGGGGCACAGATACGCAGTATTTT. The J gene is TRBJ2-3, the V gene TRBV5-1, with 7 bases lining up with TRBD2. The germline V gene has CDR1 SGHRS and CDR2 YFSETQ. J lost 1 base, V lost 0 bases, and 5 bases had no gene match. The CDR3 has 16 amino acids.

The chain combines TRBV9 with TRBJ1-1; D is uncertain. V was clipped by 4 bases and J by 4 bases, with 14 bases between them. The CDR3 totals 14 residues. CDR1 SGDLS and CDR2 YYNGEE come from the germline V gene. CDR3 bases: TGTGCCAGCAGCCCCCACACGGGCGGCACTGAAGCTTTCTTT. Amino acid sequence: CASSPHTGGTEAFF.

There are a few counts of this clonotype. The gene calls are TRBV27 and TRBJ2-7, with no clear D. The germline V and J ends were trimmed by 0 bases and 0 bases, with 6 bases remaining between them. CDR1 and CDR2 from the germline V gene are MNHEY and SMNVEV (reference sequence). The CDR3 runs 14 residues. CDR3 sequence reads: CASSLSTNSYEQYF. The CDR3 nucleotides are TGTGCCAGCAGTTTATCAACCAACTCCTACGAGCAGTACTTC.

V usage is TRBV7-2 and J usage is TRBJ2-5; D is possibly TRBD1 (5 bases). CDR1 and CDR2 from the germline V gene are SGHTA and FQGNSA. Trimming shortened V by 3 bases and J by 11 bases, and 16 bases separated the two germline ends. This CDR3 has 13 residues. The CDR3 nucleotides are TGTGCCAGCAGCTTCGCCGCAGGGTACGGGCAGTACTTC. It is translated as CASSFAAGYGQYF.

The chain combines TRBV18 with TRBJ2-1; TRBD2 matches 12 bases. Losses at the gene ends were 2 bases for V and 8 bases for J; bases not matched to a gene: 10. Germline CDR1 KGHSH, CDR2 LQKENI. CDR3 length equals 17 residues. The CDR3 nucleotides read TGTGCCAGCTCACCAAGTAGTCTAGCGGGAGGGCCAGATGAGCAGTTCTTC. Translation gives CASSPSSLAGGPDEQFF.

This clonotype has just one count. V and J are TRBV5-1 and TRBJ2-6; no clear D. Germline V gene lookup returns CDR1 SGHRS and CDR2 YFSETQ. This CDR3 contains 16 residues. Trimming pared 7 bases from V and 0 bases from J, leaving 14 bases between. CDR3: CASGVVYNSGANVLTF. As DNA, the CDR3 is TGCGCCAGCGGTGTTGTGTACAACTCTGGGGCCAACGTCCTGACTTTC.

The DNA of the CDR3 is TGCAGCGTCATCGGCAGGGGGTGGGCCAAAAACATTCAGTACTTC. This sequence encodes CSVIGRGWAKNIQYF. This chain connects TRBV29-1 to TRBJ2-4; 7 nucleotides match TRBD1. This CDR3 is 15 amino acids long. Germline V CDR1 and CDR2: SQVTM, ANQGSEA. Unmatched junction bases numbered 9, after V lost 6 bases and J lost 1 base.

The table lists this clonotype with a few counts. This chain links TRBV12-3 or TRBV12-4 with TRBJ2-3, with 7 bases matching TRBD1. There are 16 residues in the CDR3. V lost 4 bases and J lost 5; bases outside the gene matches: 12. CDR3 sequence reads: CASSSHRGRGRDTQYF. CDR3 DNA sequence: TGTGCCAGCAGTTCACACAGGGGACGGGGTAGAGATACGCAGTATTTT.

This clonotype was seen a few times. V and J are TRBV10-1 and TRBJ2-3, with 8 bases lining up with TRBD1. Losses at the gene ends were 2 bases for V and 5 bases for J; bases not matched to a gene: 6. Germline CDR1 WNHNN, CDR2 SYGVQD (reference sequence). This CDR3 has 15 amino acids. DNA of the CDR3: TGCGCCAGCAGTGAGGCCAGGGGGCCGGAAGATACGCAGTATTTT. It translates to CASSEARGPEDTQYF.

This sequence joins TRBV5-8 and TRBJ2-5; TRBD1 matches at 7 bases. Germline V lookup: CDR1 SGHTS, CDR2 YDEGEE. This CDR3 has 16 residues. V dropped 3 bases and J dropped 2; count of bases not matched to a gene: 10. CDR3 in amino acids: CASSSKTRTGQETQYF. CDR3 coding DNA: TGTGCCAGCAGCTCTAAAACCAGGACAGGACAAGAGACCCAGTACTTC.

This clonotype was observed a handful of times. The chain employs TRBV4-2 and TRBJ1-4; maybe TRBD1 (5 bases). The CDR3 length is 16 residues. The V and J ends lost 0 bases and 8 bases respectively, with 16 bases between them. Germline V gene lookup returns CDR1 LGHNA and CDR2 YNFKEQ. In DNA form, the CDR3 reads TGTGCCAGCAGCCAAGACCTTTCCGCCAAGGGGGAAAAACTGTTTTTT. The encoded protein is CASSQDLSAKGEKLFF.

For this clonotype: A much larger clone lies a single base off, so this may be a read error. J is TRBJ2-1 and V is TRBV12-3 or TRBV12-4; a possible D gene is TRBD2 (5 bases). This CDR3 has 14 amino acids. V dropped 0 bases and J dropped 10 bases, with 13 bases sitting between them. The CDR3 loop is CASSLAQLAHEQFF. CDR3 sequence (DNA): TGTGCCAGCAGTTTAGCCCAGCTAGCCCACGAGCAGTTCTTC.

This clonotype was observed many times. This rearrangement joins TRBV18 to TRBJ2-7; D uncertain. With 8 bases removed from V and 0 bases from J, the gap between germline ends came to 8 bases. Germline V lookup: CDR1 KGHSH, CDR2 LQKENI. The CDR3 has 12 amino acids. For the CDR3, the DNA is TGTGCCAGCAGTCCCCTCTCCTACGAGCAGTACTTC. It yields the protein CASSPLSYEQYF.

The sample holds one count of this clonotype. This may be a read error: a much more frequent sequence differs by one nucleotide. The rearrangement uses TRBV12-3 or TRBV12-4 and TRBJ2-5, with 7 positions matching TRBD1. The J call is uncertain, as TRBJ2-4 better fits the DNA end. The CDR3 has 13 residues. The CDR3 region is CAGSAGGKNIQYF. In DNA form, the CDR3 reads TGTGCCGGCAGCGCAGGGGGCAAAAACATTCAGTACTTC.

The gene calls are TRBV20-1 and TRBJ2-7; 7 bases fit TRBD2. This CDR3 region has 15 residues. The germline gives CDR1 DFQATT, CDR2 SNEGSKA (reference sequence). After removal of 3 bases from V and 7 bases from J, the junction contained 15 bases not matched to a gene. CDR3: CSASRRERRDNEQYF. As DNA, the CDR3 is TGCAGTGCTAGCCGGCGGGAGCGAAGAGACAATGAGCAGTACTTC.

This sequence joins TRBV10-1 and TRBJ2-3; weak D call: TRBD2 (6 bases). The V gene lost 3 bases and the J gene lost 4 bases, with 14 bases spanning the gap. The CDR3 has 15 amino acids. Germline CDR1 is WNHNN and CDR2 is SYGVQD (reference sequence). The chain's CDR3 is CASSDGQGGPDTQYF. CDR3 DNA sequence: TGCGCCAGCAGTGACGGGCAGGGAGGCCCAGATACGCAGTATTTT.

This clonotype was found a few times. The CDR3, as DNA: TGTGCCAGCAGTTTCAACGGCAATGAGCAGTTCTTC. It is translated as CASSFNGNEQFF. This sequence joins TRBV28 and TRBJ2-1; D not certain. V shed 3 bases and J shed 6 bases, with 6 bases lying between them. This CDR3 contains 12 residues. Germline V gives CDR1 MDHEN, CDR2 SYDVKM.

This clonotype was detected only a few times. The chain has TRBV29-1 and TRBJ1-6; maybe TRBD1 (6 bases). There are 13 residues in the CDR3. Between the trimmed V and J ends, which lost 5 bases and 6 bases, there was a span of 11 bases. Germline-derived CDR1 and CDR2 are SQVTM and ANQGSEA. CDR3 sequence reads: CSVRGAGNSPLHF. CDR3 nucleotides: TGCAGCGTTCGGGGGGCAGGTAATTCACCCCTCCACTTT.

The sample holds many counts of this clonotype. V is TRBV10-3 and J is TRBJ1-6; the D is unclear. The V gene's germline CDR1 is ENHRY and CDR2 SYGVKD. The V gene lost 4 bases and the J gene lost 6 bases, with 1 base spanning the gap. The CDR3 is 11 residues long. CDR3 in amino acids: CAISGNSPLHF. The DNA of the CDR3 is TGTGCCATCAGTGGTAATTCACCCCTCCACTTT.

The chain recombines TRBV4-2 with TRBJ2-1, with D perhaps matching TRBD1 (6 bases). Trimming took off 0 bases at V and 4 bases at J, with 13 bases between the two ends. The CDR3 consists of 16 residues. From germline, CDR1 is LGHNA and CDR2 YNFKEQ. The CDR3 is CASSQEGWGPYNEQFF. As DNA, the CDR3 is TGTGCCAGCAGCCAAGAGGGGTGGGGGCCGTACAATGAGCAGTTCTTC.